This entry describes one T cell receptor beta chain. Antigen specificity is unknown. This sample was included in a study of blood T cells in healthy people across ages. Whole-study findings and limits: Roughly linearly, TCR beta diversity per million T cells fell as age increased. What prevented conclusive comparison of naive and antigen-experienced cells was that PBMCs were unsorted.

For the second PCR, which ran for 7 to 11 cycles, a sample-barcoded 5' primer and a J-beta primer mix were used. TCRdb re-called the 5' RACE reads with MiXCR, one entry per CDR3 protein. The sample records 850,000 to 950,000 distinct CDR3 sequences, about 30% being singletons. Healthy individuals of Caucasian origin from Russia, aged about 6 to 90, served as donors. The sequencing input was blood. The TCR originated in a woman of 80 years or more in good health.

The chain's CDR3 is CASSPYSRNTEAFF. DNA of the CDR3: TGTGCCAGCAGTCCCTACAGCAGGAACACTGAAGCTTTCTTT. V is TRBV28 and J is TRBJ1-1; D remains ambiguous. Germline V gene data show CDR1 as MDHEN and CDR2 as SYDVKM. V gave up 5 bases and J gave up 1 base, with 11 bases separating them. CDR3 length: 14 residues. Complete variable domain (other parts from reference TRBV28 and TRBJ1-1): DVKVTQSSRYLVKRTGEKVFLECVQDMDHENMFWYRQDPGLGLRLIYFSYDVKMKEKGDIPEGYSVSREKKERFSLILESASTNQTSMYLCASSPYSRNTEAFFGQGTRLTVV.